These 8 T cell receptor beta chains originate from one sample sequenced in a study of blood T cell repertoires in COVID-19. Data came from immunoSEQ multiplex PCR; TCRdb stores just in-frame clones and leaves some out. The sample lists 310,000 or so clones, 86% occurring once. The material sequenced was PBMCs or T cells enriched from blood (not recorded which). The receptors were sampled from a woman between 18 and 29 years old who had recovered from COVID-19.

The chain links TRBV29-1 to TRBJ1-2; the match to TRBD1 covers 7 bases. CDR3 size: 13 residues. J lost 3 bases, V lost 3 bases, and 4 bases had no gene match. Germline CDR1 and CDR2: SQVTM and ANQGSEA. CDR3 loop: CSVESRGYYGYTF. CDR3 sequence (DNA): TGCAGCGTTGAGAGCAGGGGGTACTATGGCTACACCTTC.

The chain has TRBV11-2 and TRBJ2-2; a possible D gene is TRBD2 (6 bases). The germline gives CDR1 SGHAT, CDR2 FQNNGV. The CDR3 sequence is 14 residues long. The V and J ends lost 10 bases and 1 base respectively, with 13 bases between them. Here the CDR3 reads CATLARENTGELFF. CDR3 DNA: TGTGCCACTCTGGCGCGGGAGAACACCGGGGAGCTGTTTTTT.

V is TRBV11-2 and J is TRBJ1-3, with D tentatively TRBD1 (5 bases). The CDR3 is 15 amino acids. Germline CDR1 and CDR2: SGHAT and FQNNGV. Trimming removed 7 bases from V and 1 base from J, with 14 bases in between. In DNA, the CDR3 is TGTGCCAGCACCTCGCACCAGGGTTCTGGAAACACCATATATTTT. Translation gives CASTSHQGSGNTIYF.

The chain couples TRBV7-9 to TRBJ1-1, with D unclear. With 2 bases removed from V and 1 base from J, the gap between germline ends came to 8 bases. The CDR3 consists of 14 residues. The germline gives CDR1 SEHNR, CDR2 FQNEAQ (reference sequence). The CDR3 loop is CASSLSNGNTEAFF. Written as DNA, the CDR3 is TGTGCCAGCAGCTTATCAAACGGGAACACTGAAGCTTTCTTT.

V and J are TRBV24-1 and TRBJ1-2; no reliable D call. Trimming removed 3 bases from V and 4 bases from J, with 8 bases in between. Per germline, CDR1 KGHDR and CDR2 SFDVKD. The CDR3 is 13 residues long. Here the CDR3 reads CATSDKRGYGYTF. The CDR3 DNA is TGTGCCACCAGTGATAAACGGGGCTATGGCTACACCTTC.

The rearrangement joins TRBV3-1 (or the pseudogene TRBV3-2) to TRBJ2-7, with 7 bases matching TRBD1. This CDR3 spans 15 amino acids. V was pared by 0 bases and J by 2 bases, with 4 bases of the junction left unmatched. Germline V CDR1 and CDR2: LGHDT, YNNKEL (reference sequence). The CDR3, as DNA: TGTGCCAGCAGCCAAGAACGGACAGGCGCCTACGAGCAGTACTTC. Protein product: CASSQERTGAYEQYF.

The chain employs TRBV28 and TRBJ1-1; D may be TRBD1 (5 bases). V was clipped by 8 bases and J by 4 bases, with 14 bases between them. The CDR3 sequence is 13 residues long. Germline V CDR1 and CDR2: MDHEN, SYDVKM. CDR3 coding DNA: TGTGCCAGCTCAATTGGGGGGGGCACTGAAGCTTTCTTT. Its protein is CASSIGGGTEAFF.

The genes are TRBV2 and TRBJ1-6; 9 bases are a match to TRBD1. V lost 4 bases to trimming and J lost 5 bases; unmatched junction nucleotides: 6. The CDR3 runs 16 residues. CDR1 SNHLY and CDR2 FYNNEI come from the germline V gene. The DNA of the CDR3 is TGTGCCAGCAGTGTGCGAAGGACAGGGGATAATTCACCCCTCCACTTT. Translated: CASSVRRTGDNSPLHF.